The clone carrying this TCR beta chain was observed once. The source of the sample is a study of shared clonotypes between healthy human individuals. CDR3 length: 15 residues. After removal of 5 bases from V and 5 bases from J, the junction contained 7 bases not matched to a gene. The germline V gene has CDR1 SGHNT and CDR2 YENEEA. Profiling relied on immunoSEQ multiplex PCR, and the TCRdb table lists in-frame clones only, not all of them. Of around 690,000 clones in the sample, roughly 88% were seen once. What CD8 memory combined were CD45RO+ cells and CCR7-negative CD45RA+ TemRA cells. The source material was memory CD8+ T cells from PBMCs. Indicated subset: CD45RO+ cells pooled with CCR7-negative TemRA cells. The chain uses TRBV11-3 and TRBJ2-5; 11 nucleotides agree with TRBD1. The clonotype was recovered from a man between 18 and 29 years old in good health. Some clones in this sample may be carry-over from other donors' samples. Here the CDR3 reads CASSVGQGVWETQYF. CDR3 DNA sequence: TGTGCCAGCAGCGTGGGACAGGGGGTGTGGGAGACCCAGTACTTC. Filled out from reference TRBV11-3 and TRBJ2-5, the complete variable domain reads EAGVVQSPRYKIIEKKQPVAFWCNPISGHNTLYWYLQNLGQGPELLIRYENEEAVDDSQLPKDRFSAERLKGVDSTLKIQPAELGDSAVYLCASSVGQGVWETQYFGPGTRLLVL.